The clone carrying this TCR beta chain was recorded only once. Profiled with immunoSEQ multiplex PCR; TCRdb holds only in-frame clones, not every one. Of some 190,000 clones in the sample, approximately 86% were seen once. This entry is derived from a study of cytomegalovirus exposure and HLA in healthy donors. CDR3 length: 17 amino acids. The germline V gene has CDR1 SEHNR and CDR2 FQNEAQ (reference sequence). With 4 bases clipped from V and 7 bases from J, the junction kept 10 bases outside the gene matches. Input material: PBMCs. This TCR came from a man younger than 40 in good health and CMV-seropositive. This chain joins TRBV7-9 and TRBJ2-1; 13 bases are a match to TRBD2. The CDR3 loop is CASSSATSGRNRNEQFF. CDR3 sequence (DNA): TGTGCCAGCAGCTCTGCGACTAGCGGGAGGAATAGAAATGAGCAGTTCTTC.